The T cell receptor beta chain under discussion was sequenced for a study of CD8 T cells in Susac syndrome. Study-wide results and limits: The authors found no clonal expansion in Susac syndrome CD4+ T cell repertoires.

Between the trimmed V and J ends, which lost 0 bases and 2 bases, there was a span of 11 bases. The germline gives CDR1 SGDLS, CDR2 YYNGEE. The CDR3 is 15 residues long. Random hexamers were used to reverse transcribe an amount of about 0.45 to 1 ug RNA. A single record per CDR3 protein comes from TCRdb applying MiXCR to the immunoSEQ multiplex PCR reads. The sample has approximately 210,000 distinct CDR3 sequences, about 94% seen once. Concerning this clonotype: Its antigen is as yet unknown.

Source material: CD4+ T cells from PBMCs. J is TRBJ1-2 and V is TRBV9; D is ambiguous. This sequence originates from a human donor with Susac syndrome. The CDR3 reads CASSVAPGGNYGYTF. The CDR3 bases are TGTGCCAGCAGCGTAGCTCCGGGTGGAAACTATGGCTACACCTTC. The full variable domain, in which reference TRBV9 and TRBJ1-2 provide the parts outside the CDR3, is DSGVTQTPKHLITATGQRVTLRCSPRSGDLSVYWYQQSLDQGLQFLIQYYNGEERAKGNILERFSAQQFPDLHSELNLSSLELGDSALYFCASSVAPGGNYGYTFGSGTRLTVV.